The rows below give T cell receptor beta chains drawn from one sample of a study of blood T cell repertoires in COVID-19. Method: immunoSEQ multiplex PCR; TCRdb's copy keeps in-frame clones and lacks some. There are 95,000 to 150,000 clones in the sample; about four fifths occur only once, and approximately 3.5% lies in the top ten. Sequenced: PBMCs or T cells enriched from blood (not recorded which). The receptors come from a woman aged 25 to 39 who had recovered from COVID-19. Both conserved end residues are trimmed from each CDR3.

TRBJ2-2,TRBV29-1,SAGTSGSGTGELF
TRBJ1-4,TRBV4-3,ASSQDSRGIEKLF
TRBJ1-1,TRBV27,ASSLVASTEAF
TRBJ2-5,TRBV30,AWSVQGGETQY
TRBJ1-2,TRBV5-4,ASSLDLTGGDGYT
TRBJ2-1,TRBV7-9,ASSFLYNEQF
TRBJ1-2,TRBV7-9,ASSLLQNYGYT
TRBJ2-3,TRBV7-7,ASSSGYSTDTQY
TRBJ2-5,TRBV3-1/TRBV3-2,ASSQEKGWEAGETQY
TRBJ1-6,TRBV4-3,ASSQDFGTGYSAQSPLH
TRBJ1-3,TRBV29-1,SVAKSGGSGNTIY
TRBJ2-7,TRBV12-3/TRBV12-4,ASRRSQTYEQY
TRBJ1-1,TRBV30,AWRQGSTEAF
TRBJ1-5,TRBV9,ASSVDPYFNQPQH
TRBJ2-5,TRBV7-7,ASSLEAGAWETQY
TRBJ2-2,TRBV9,ASSVPGLEGNTGELF
TRBJ2-4,TRBV10-2,AVVGREATSEGAKNIQY
TRBJ1-5,TRBV7-9,ASSLDFGTVSNQPQH
TRBJ2-1,TRBV4-3,ASSQPPGASGNNEQF
TRBJ2-3,TRBV10-3,AIKEFLLAATDTQY
TRBJ2-1,TRBV19,ASSTPREGGNEQF
TRBJ1-2,TRBV10-3,AISRDRDRYGYT
TRBJ1-6,TRBV27,ASSLFYGQGGNSPLH
TRBJ1-1,TRBV12-3/TRBV12-4,ASSFSGLTEAF
TRBJ1-2,TRBV25-1,ASSEGRRNYGYT
TRBJ1-3,TRBV19,ASSIGGRTIY
TRBJ2-6,TRBV28,ASSPLFSGANVLT
TRBJ1-5,TRBV18,ASSPGQGSVQPQH
TRBJ2-1,TRBV12-3/TRBV12-4,ASKAGGYNEQF
TRBJ2-7,TRBV6-6,ASSPTHRGSGEQY
TRBJ1-6,TRBV25-1,ASKGDRGNSPLH
TRBJ2-6,TRBV19,ASKEAGANVLT
TRBJ1-4,TRBV11-2,ASSPDRRSEKLF
TRBJ2-6,TRBV24-1,ATSDPRAPGANVLT
TRBJ2-3,TRBV4-3,ASSQYQHRSGADTQY
TRBJ1-2,TRBV4-1,ASSQDRQQSYYT
TRBJ1-1,TRBV3-1/TRBV3-2,ASSLAGGGGTEAF
TRBJ2-6,TRBV5-1,ASSFAGDSGANVLT
TRBJ2-2,TRBV9,ASSVAAGTGELF
TRBJ1-5,TRBV18,ASSRTGADNQPQH
TRBJ1-3,TRBV28,ASTGQGTGGNTIY
TRBJ2-2,TRBV30,AWSGDRINTGELF
TRBJ1-2,TRBV28,ASREQGGYGYT
TRBJ2-2,TRBV5-4,ASRGTAGPNTGELF
TRBJ2-2,TRBV7-9,ASSPRVAGELF
TRBJ2-5,TRBV2,ASVTRGQETQY
TRBJ2-3,TRBV4-2,ASSLTALSDTDTQY